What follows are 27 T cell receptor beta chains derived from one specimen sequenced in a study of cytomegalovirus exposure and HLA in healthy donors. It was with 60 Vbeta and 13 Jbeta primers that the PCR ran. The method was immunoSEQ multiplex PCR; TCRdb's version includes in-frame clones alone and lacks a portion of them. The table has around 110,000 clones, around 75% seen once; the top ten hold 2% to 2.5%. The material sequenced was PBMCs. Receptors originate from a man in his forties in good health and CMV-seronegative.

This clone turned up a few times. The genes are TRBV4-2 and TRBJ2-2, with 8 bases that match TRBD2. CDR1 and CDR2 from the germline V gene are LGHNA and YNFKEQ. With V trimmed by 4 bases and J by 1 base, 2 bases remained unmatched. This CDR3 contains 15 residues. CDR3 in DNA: TGTGCCAGCAGCCTACTAGCGGTGAACACCGGGGAGCTGTTTTTT. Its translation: CASSLLAVNTGELFF.

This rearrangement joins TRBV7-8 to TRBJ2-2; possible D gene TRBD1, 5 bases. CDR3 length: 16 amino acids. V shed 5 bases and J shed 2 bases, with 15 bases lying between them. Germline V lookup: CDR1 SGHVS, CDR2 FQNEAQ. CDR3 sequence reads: CASSPTYGANTGELFF. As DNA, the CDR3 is TGTGCCAGCAGCCCTACATATGGGGCTAACACCGGGGAGCTGTTTTTT.

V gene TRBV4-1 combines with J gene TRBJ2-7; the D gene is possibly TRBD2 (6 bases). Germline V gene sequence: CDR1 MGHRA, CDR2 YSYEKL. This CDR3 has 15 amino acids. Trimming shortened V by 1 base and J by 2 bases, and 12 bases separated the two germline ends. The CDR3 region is CASSQAGGTPYEQYF. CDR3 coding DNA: TGCGCCAGCAGCCAAGCCGGGGGAACCCCCTACGAGCAGTACTTC.

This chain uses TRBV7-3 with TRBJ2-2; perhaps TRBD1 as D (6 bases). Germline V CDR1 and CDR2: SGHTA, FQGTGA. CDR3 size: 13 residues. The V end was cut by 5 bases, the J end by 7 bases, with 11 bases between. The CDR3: CASSPTGLGELFF. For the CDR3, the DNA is TGTGCCAGCAGCCCGACAGGACTCGGGGAGCTGTTTTTT.

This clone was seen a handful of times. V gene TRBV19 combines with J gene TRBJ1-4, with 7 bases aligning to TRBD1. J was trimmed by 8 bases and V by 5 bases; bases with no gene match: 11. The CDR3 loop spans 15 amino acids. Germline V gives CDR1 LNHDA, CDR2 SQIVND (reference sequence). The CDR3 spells CASSVTGKVGEKLFF. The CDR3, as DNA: TGTGCCAGTAGTGTGACAGGGAAGGTTGGAGAAAAACTGTTTTTT.

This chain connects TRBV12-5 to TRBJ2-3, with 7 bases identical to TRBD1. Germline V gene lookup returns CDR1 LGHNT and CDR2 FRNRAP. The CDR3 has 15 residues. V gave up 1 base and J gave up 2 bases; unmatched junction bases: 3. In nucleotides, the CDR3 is TGTGCTAGTGGTTTGGGGACAGGTCTCACAGATACGCAGTATTTT. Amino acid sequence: CASGLGTGLTDTQYF.

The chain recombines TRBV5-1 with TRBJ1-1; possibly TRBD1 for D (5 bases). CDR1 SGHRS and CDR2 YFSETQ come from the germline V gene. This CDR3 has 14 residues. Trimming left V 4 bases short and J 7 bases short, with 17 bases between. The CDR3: CASSLNKGPYEAFF. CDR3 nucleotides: TGCGCCAGCAGCCTAAATAAGGGGCCCTATGAAGCTTTCTTT.

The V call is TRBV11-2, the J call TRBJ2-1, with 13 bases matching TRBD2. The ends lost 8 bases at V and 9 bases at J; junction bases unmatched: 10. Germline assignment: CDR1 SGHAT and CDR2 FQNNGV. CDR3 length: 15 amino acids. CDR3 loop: CASRPQLAGGREQFF. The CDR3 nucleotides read TGTGCCAGCCGCCCCCAACTAGCGGGGGGGCGTGAGCAGTTCTTC.

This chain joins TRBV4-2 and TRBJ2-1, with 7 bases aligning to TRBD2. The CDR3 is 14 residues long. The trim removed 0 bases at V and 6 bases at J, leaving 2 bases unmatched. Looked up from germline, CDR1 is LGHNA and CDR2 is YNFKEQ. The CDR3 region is CASSQERTSNEQFF. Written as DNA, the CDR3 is TGTGCCAGCAGCCAAGAGAGGACTAGCAATGAGCAGTTCTTC.

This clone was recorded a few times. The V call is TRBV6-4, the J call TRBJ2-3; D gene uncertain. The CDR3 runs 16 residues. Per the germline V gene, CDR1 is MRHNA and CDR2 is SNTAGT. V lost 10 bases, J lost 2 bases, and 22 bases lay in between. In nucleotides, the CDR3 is TGTGCCACCCTTACCCCCCTCCGAGCTCACACAGATACGCAGTATTTT. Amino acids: CATLTPLRAHTDTQYF.

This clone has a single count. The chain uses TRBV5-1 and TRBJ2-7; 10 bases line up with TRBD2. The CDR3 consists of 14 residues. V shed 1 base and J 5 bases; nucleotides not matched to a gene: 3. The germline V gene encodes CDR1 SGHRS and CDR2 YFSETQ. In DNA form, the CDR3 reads TGCGCCAGCAGCTTGACTAGCGGGGTAAACGAGCAGTACTTC. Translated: CASSLTSGVNEQYF. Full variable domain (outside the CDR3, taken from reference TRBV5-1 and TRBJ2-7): KAGVTQTPRYLIKTRGQQVTLSCSPISGHRSVSWYQQTPGQGLQFLFEYFSETQRNKGNFPGRFSGRQFSNSRSEMNVSTLELGDSALYLCASSLTSGVNEQYFGPGTRLTVT.

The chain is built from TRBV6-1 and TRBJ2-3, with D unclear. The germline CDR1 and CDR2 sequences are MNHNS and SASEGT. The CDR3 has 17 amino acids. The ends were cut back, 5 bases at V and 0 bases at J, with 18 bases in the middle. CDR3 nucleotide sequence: TGTGCCAGCAGTCAAGGCCGTAATAGAATAAGCACAGATACGCAGTATTTT. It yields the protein CASSQGRNRISTDTQYF.

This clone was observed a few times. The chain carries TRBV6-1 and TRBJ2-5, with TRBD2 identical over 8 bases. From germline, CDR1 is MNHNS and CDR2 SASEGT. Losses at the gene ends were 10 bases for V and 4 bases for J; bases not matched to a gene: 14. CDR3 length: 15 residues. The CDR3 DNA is TGTGCCACCAGGGGCGGGGGGCCGTGGATAGAGACCCAGTACTTC. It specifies CATRGGGPWIETQYF.

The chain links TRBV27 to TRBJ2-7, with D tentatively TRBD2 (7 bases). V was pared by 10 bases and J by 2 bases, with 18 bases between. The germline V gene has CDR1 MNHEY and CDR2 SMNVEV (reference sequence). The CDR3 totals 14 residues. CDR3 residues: CATQPRGAPYEQYF. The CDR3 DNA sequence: TGTGCCACCCAACCCCGGGGGGCCCCCTACGAGCAGTACTTC.

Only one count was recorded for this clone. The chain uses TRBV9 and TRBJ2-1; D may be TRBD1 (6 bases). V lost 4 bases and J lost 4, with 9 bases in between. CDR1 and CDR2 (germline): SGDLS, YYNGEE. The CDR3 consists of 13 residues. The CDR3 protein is CASSRTEYNEQFF. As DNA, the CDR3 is TGTGCCAGCAGCAGGACAGAATACAATGAGCAGTTCTTC.

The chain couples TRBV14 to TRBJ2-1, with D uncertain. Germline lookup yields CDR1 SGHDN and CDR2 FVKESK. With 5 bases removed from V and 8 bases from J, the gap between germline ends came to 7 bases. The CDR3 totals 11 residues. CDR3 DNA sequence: TGTGCCAGCAGCAAGACTTATGAGCAGTTCTTC. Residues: CASSKTYEQFF.

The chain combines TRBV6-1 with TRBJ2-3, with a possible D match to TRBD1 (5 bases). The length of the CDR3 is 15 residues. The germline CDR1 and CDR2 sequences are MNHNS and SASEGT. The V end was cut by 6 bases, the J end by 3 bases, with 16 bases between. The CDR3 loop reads CASSRTARQTDTQYF. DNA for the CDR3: TGTGCCAGCAGCCGAACAGCCCGACAGACAGATACGCAGTATTTT.

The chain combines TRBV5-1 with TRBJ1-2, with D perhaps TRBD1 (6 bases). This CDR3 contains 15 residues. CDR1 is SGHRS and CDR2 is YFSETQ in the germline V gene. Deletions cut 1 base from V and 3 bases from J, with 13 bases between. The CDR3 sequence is CASSLTGIPDYGYTF. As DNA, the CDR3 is TGCGCCAGCAGCTTGACAGGGATCCCGGACTATGGCTACACCTTC.

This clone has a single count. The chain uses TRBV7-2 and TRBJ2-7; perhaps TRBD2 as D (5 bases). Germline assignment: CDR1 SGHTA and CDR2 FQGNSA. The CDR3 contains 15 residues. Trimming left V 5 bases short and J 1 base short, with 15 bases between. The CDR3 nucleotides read TGTGCCAGCAGCCGATCCCGAAGCGGATCCTACGAGCAGTACTTC. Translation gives CASSRSRSGSYEQYF.

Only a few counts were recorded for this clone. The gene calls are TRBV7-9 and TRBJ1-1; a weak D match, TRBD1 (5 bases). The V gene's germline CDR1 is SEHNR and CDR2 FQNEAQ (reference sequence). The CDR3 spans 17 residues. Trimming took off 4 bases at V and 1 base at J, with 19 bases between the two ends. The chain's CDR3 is CASSSGQISTPNTEAFF. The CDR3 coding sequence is TGTGCCAGCAGCTCCGGACAAATTTCAACGCCGAACACTGAAGCTTTCTTT. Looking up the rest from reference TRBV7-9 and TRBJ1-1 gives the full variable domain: DTGVSQNPRHKITKRGQNVTFRCDPISEHNRLYWYRQTLGQGPEFLTYFQNEAQLEKSRLLSDRFSAERPKGSFSTLEIQRTEQGDSAMYLCASSSGQISTPNTEAFFGQGTRLTVV.

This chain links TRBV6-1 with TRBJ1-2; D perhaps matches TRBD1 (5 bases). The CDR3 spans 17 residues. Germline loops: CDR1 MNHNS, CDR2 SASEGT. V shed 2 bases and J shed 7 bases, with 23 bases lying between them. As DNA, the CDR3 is TGTGCCAGCAGTGAACAGGGCGGCTTCACCCCCTCTGGTGGCTACACCTTC. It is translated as CASSEQGGFTPSGGYTF.

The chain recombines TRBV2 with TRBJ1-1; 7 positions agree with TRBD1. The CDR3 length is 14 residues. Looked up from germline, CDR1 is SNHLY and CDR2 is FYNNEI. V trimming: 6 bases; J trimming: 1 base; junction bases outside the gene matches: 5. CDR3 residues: CASRRQGRNTEAFF. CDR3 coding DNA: TGTGCCAGCAGGCGACAGGGAAGGAACACTGAAGCTTTCTTT. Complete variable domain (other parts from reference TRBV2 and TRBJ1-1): EPEVTQTPSHQVTQMGQEVILRCVPISNHLYFYWYRQILGQKVEFLVSFYNNEISEKSEIFDDQFSVERPDGSNFTLKIRSTKLEDSAMYFCASRRQGRNTEAFFGQGTRLTVV.

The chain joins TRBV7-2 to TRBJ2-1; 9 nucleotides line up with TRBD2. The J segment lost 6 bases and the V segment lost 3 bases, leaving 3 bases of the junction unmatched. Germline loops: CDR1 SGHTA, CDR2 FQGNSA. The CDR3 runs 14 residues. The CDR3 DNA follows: TGTGCCAGCAGCTTGGGCGGGGGGGCCAATGAGCAGTTCTTC. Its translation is CASSLGGGANEQFF.

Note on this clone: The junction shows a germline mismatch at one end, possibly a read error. The CDR3 bases are TGTGCCAGCACCTTAACCCCAACCCGGACAGATCTTAAGCAGTACTTC. It specifies CASTLTPTRTDLKQYF. V is TRBV7-2 and J is TRBJ2-7, with a weak D call TRBD1 (6 bases). CDR1 is SGHTA and CDR2 is FQGNSA in the germline V gene. This CDR3 contains 16 residues.

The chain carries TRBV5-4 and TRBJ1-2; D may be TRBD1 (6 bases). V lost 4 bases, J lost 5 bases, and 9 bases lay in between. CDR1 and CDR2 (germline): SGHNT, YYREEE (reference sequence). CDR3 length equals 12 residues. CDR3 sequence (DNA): TGTGCCAGCAGCGGCACAGGGTATGGCTACACCTTC. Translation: CASSGTGYGYTF.

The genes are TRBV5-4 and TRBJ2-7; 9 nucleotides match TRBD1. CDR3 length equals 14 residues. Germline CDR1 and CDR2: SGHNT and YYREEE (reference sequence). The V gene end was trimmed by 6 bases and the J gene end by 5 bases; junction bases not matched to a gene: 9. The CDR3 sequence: CASNPDRGSDEQYF. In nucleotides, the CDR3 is TGTGCCAGCAACCCGGACAGGGGATCGGACGAGCAGTACTTC.

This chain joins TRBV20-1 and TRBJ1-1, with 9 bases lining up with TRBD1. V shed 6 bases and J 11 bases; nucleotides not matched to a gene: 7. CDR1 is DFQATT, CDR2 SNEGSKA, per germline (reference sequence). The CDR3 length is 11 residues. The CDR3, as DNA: TGCAGTGCCACGGGGACAGGGAGGGCTTTCTTT. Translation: CSATGTGRAFF.